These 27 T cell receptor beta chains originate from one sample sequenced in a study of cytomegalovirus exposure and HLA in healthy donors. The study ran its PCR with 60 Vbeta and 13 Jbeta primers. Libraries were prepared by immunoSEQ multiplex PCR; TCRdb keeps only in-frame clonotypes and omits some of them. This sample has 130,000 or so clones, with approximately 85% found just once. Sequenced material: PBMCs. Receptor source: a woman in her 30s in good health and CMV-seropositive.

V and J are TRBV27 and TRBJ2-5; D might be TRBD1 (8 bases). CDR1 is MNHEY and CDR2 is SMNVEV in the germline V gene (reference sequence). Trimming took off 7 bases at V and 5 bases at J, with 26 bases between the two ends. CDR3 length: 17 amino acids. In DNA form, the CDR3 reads TGTGCCAGCACCTTTAGGCACAGGGGGGGGGACGTGGAGACCCAGTACTTC. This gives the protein CASTFRHRGGDVETQYF.

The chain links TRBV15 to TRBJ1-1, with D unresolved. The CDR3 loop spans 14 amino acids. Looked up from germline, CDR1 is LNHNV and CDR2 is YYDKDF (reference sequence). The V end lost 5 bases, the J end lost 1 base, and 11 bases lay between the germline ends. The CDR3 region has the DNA TGTGCCACCAGCGGGCGTCGGGGGAACACTGAAGCTTTCTTT. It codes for CATSGRRGNTEAFF. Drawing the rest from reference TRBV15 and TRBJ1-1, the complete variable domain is DAMVIQNPRYQVTQFGKPVTLSCSQTLNHNVMYWYQQKSSQAPKLLFHYYDKDFNNEADTPDNFQSRRPNTSFCFLDIRSPGLGDTAMYLCATSGRRGNTEAFFGQGTRLTVV.

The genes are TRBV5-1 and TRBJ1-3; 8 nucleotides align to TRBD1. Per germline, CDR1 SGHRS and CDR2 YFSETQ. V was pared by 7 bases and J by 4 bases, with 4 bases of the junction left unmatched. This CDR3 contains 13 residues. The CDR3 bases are TGCGCCAGCGGACAGGGAGCGGGAAACACCATATATTTT. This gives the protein CASGQGAGNTIYF.

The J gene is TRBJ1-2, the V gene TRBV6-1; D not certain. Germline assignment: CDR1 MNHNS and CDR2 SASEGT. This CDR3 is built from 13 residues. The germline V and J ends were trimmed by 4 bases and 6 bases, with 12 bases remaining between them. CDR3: CASSVGRGNGYTF. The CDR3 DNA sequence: TGTGCCAGCAGTGTGGGGAGAGGGAATGGCTACACCTTC.

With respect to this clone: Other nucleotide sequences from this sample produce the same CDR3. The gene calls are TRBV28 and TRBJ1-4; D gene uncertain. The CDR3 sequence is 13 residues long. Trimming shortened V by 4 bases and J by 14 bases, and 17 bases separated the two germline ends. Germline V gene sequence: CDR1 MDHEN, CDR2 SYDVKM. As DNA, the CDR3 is TGTGCCAGCAGTTCCGGGGATTGGGGAAAGCTGTTTTTT. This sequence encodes CASSSGDWGKLFF.

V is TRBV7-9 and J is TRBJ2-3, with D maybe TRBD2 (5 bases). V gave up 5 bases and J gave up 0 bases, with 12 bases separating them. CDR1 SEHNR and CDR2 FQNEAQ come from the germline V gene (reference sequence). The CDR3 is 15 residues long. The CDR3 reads CASSPLGTSTDTQYF. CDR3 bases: TGTGCCAGCAGCCCACTAGGAACTAGCACAGATACGCAGTATTTT.

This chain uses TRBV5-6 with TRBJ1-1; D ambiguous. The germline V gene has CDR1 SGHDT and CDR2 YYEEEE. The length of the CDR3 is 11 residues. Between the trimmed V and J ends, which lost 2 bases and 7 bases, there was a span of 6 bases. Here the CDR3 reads CASSLGGEAFF. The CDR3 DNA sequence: TGTGCCAGCAGCTTAGGCGGTGAAGCTTTCTTT. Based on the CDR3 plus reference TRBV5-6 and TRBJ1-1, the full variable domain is DAGVTQSPTHLIKTRGQQVTLRCSPKSGHDTVSWYQQALGQGPQFIFQYYEEEERQRGNFPDRFSGHQFPNYSSELNVNALLLGDSALYLCASSLGGEAFFGQGTRLTVV.

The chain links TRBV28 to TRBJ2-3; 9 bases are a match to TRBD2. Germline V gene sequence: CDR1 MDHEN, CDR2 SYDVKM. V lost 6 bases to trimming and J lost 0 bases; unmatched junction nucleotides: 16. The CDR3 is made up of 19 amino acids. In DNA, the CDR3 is TGTGCCAGCAGGAGAATAGCGGGGGCCATTTCAACTAGCACAGATACGCAGTATTTT. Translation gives CASRRIAGAISTSTDTQYF.

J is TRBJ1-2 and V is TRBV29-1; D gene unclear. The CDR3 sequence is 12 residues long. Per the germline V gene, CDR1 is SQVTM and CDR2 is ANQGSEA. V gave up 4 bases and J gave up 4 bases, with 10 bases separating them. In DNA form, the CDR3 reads TGCAGCGTTGGGACTGACGGCTATGGCTACACCTTC. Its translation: CSVGTDGYGYTF.

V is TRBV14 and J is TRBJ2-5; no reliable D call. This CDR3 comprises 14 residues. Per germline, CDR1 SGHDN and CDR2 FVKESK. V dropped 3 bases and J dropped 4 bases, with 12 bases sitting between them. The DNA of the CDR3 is TGTGCCAGCAGCCAGGCTGTGGTTGGAGAGACCCAGTACTTC. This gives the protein CASSQAVVGETQYF.

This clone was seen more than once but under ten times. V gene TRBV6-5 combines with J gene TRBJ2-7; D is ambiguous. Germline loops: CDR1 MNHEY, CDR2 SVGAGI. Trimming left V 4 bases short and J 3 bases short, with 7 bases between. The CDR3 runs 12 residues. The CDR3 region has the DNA TGTGCCAGCAGTTTTTCCAACTACGAGCAGTACTTC. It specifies CASSFSNYEQYF.

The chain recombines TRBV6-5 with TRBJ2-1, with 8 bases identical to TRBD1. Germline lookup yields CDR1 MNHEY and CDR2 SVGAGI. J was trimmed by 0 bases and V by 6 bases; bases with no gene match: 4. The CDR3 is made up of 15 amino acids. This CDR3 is CASRTGTGSYNEQFF. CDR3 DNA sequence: TGTGCCAGCAGGACCGGGACAGGCTCCTACAATGAGCAGTTCTTC.

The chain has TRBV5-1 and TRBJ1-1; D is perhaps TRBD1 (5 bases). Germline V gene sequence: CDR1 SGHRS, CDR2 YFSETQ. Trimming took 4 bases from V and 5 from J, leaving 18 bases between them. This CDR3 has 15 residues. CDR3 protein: CASSPLGGEATEAFF. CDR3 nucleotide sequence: TGCGCCAGCAGCCCGCTCGGGGGGGAGGCGACTGAAGCTTTCTTT.

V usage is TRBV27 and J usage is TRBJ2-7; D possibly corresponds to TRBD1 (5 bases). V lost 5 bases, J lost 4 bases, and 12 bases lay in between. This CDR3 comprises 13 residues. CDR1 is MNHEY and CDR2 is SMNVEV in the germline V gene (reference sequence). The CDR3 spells CASSVTGEYEQYF. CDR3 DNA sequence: TGTGCCAGCAGTGTAACAGGAGAATACGAGCAGTACTTC.

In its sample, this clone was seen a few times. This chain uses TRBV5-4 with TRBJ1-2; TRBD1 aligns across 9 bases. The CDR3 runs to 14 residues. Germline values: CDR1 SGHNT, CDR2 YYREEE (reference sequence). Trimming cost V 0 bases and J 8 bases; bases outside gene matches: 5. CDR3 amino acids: CASSLEQGARGYTF. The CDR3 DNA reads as TGTGCCAGCAGCTTGGAACAGGGGGCTCGGGGCTACACCTTC.

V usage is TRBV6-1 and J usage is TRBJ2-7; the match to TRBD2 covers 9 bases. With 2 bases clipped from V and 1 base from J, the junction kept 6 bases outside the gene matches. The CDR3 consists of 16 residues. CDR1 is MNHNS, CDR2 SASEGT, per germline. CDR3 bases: TGTGCCAGCAGTGAATGGGGGCTAGCGGGGTCCTACGAGCAGTACTTC. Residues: CASSEWGLAGSYEQYF.

The CDR3 DNA is TGCGCCAGCAGCTTGGAGGGGGCACATAGCAATCAGCCCCAGCATTTT. Translated, it gives CASSLEGAHSNQPQHF. V and J are TRBV5-1 and TRBJ1-5; TRBD1 agrees at 7 bases. The CDR3 covers 16 residues. CDR1 is SGHRS, CDR2 YFSETQ, per germline. The ends lost 0 bases at V and 0 bases at J; junction bases unmatched: 3.

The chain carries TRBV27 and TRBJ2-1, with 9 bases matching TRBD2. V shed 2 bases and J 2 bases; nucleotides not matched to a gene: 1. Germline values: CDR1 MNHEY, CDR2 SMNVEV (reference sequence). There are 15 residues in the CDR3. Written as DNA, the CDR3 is TGTGCCAGCAGTTTAGGCGGGGGGGCCTACAATGAGCAGTTCTTC. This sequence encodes CASSLGGGAYNEQFF.

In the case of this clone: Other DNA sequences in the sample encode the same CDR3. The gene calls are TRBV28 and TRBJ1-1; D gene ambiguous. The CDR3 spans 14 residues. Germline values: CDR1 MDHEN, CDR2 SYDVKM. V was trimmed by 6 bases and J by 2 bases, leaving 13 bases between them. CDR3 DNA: TGTGCCAGCAGGCCGGGAACAGCAAACACTGAAGCTTTCTTT. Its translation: CASRPGTANTEAFF.

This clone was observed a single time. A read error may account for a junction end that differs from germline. The CDR3 is CSARSRNSYNF. CDR3 coding DNA: TGCAGTGCTAGATCCAGGAACAGCTACAACTTC. The chain links TRBV20-1 to TRBJ2-7; no clear D. Germline V lookup: CDR1 DFQATT, CDR2 SNEGSKA (reference sequence). The CDR3 sequence is 11 residues long.

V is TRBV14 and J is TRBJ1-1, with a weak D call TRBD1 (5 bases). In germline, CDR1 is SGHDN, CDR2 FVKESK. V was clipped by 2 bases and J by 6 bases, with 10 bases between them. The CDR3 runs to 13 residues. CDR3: CASSQQGYAEAFF. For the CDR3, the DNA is TGTGCCAGCAGCCAACAGGGTTACGCTGAAGCTTTCTTT.

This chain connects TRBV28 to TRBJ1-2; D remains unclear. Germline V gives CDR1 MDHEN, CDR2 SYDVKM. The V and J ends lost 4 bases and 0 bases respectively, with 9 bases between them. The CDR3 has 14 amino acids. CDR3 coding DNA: TGTGCCAGCAGTTACTCAACGGCTAACTATGGCTACACCTTC. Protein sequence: CASSYSTANYGYTF.

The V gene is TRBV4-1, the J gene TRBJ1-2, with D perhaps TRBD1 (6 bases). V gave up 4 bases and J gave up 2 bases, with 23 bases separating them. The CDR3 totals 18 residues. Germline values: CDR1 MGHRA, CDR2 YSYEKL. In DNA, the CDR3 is TGCGCCAGCAGCCCCCACCGGGAGGTAGGGGGATTCAACTATGGCTACACCTTC. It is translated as CASSPHREVGGFNYGYTF.

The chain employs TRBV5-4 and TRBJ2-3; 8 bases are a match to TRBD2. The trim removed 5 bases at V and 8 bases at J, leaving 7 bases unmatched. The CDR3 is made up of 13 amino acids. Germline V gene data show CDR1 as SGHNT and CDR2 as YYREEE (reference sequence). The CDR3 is CASRPTGGGTQYF. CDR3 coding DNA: TGTGCCAGCAGGCCCACCGGGGGGGGTACGCAGTATTTT.

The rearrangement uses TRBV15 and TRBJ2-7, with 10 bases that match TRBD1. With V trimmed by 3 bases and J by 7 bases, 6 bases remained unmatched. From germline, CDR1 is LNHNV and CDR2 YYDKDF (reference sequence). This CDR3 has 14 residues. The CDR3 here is CATSRRQGAGEQYF. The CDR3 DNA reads TGTGCCACCAGCAGGAGACAGGGGGCGGGGGAGCAGTACTTC.

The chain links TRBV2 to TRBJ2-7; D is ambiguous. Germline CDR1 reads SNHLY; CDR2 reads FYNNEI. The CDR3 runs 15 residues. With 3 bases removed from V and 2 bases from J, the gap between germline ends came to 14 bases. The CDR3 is CASSEENRLPYEQYF. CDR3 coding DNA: TGTGCCAGCAGTGAGGAGAACCGACTCCCCTACGAGCAGTACTTC.

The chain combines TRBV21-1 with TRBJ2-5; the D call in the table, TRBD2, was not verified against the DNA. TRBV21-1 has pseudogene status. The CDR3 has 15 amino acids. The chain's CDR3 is CASSNQRERAETQYF. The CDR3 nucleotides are TGTGCCAGCAGCAATCAACGGGAGCGAGCAGAGACCCAGTACTTC.